Only a few counts were recorded for the clone carrying this TCR beta chain. Its antigen remains unknown. A junction boundary mismatches the germline segment, possibly from a read error. The source of the sample is a study of T-cell memory formation after mild COVID-19. Whole-study context: Clusters were largely donor specific. Study results and limitations: Still unconfirmed is whether the second-wave clones peaking on day 37 recognized SARS-CoV-2. Clones that shrank (day 15 to 85) were balanced CD4/CD8, whereas later expanders leaned CD4+.

The CDR3 contains 11 residues. Germline V gene lookup returns CDR1 SNHLY and CDR2 FYNNEI. Constant-segment-primed 5'RACE gave TCR alpha and TCR beta cDNA libraries with sample barcodes and UMIs. TCRdb independently ran MiXCR on the 5' RACE reads; one entry per CDR3 protein. The sample has roughly 450,000 distinct CDR3 sequences, 15% to 20% seen once. V gene TRBV2 combines with J gene TRBJ1-1; D gene ambiguous. The receptor comes from an adult woman who had mild COVID-19 (a few samples of this study predate the infection). Cell type and time point are not known. Sequencing was performed on PBMCs or a T cell subset sorted from them (not recorded which). The CDR3: CASARGGEVFF. Written as DNA, the CDR3 is TGTGCCAGCGCCAGAGGCGGGGAAGTTTTCTTT.